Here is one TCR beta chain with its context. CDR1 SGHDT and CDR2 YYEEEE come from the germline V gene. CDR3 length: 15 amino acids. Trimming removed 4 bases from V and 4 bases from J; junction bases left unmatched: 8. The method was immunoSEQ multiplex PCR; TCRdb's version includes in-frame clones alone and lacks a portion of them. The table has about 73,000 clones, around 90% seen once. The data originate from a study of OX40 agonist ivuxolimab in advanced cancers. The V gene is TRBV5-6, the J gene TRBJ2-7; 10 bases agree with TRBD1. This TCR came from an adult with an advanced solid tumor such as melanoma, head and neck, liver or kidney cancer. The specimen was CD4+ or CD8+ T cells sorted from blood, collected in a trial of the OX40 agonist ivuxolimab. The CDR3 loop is CASSPEGQGFYEQYF. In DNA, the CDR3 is TGTGCCAGCAGCCCCGAGGGACAGGGGTTTTACGAGCAGTACTTC.